This TCR beta chain was recorded in a study of shared clonotypes between healthy human individuals. The CDR3 has 13 residues. Germline CDR1 and CDR2: MGHDK and SYGVNS. V lost 5 bases, J lost 7 bases, and 11 bases lay in between. Libraries were prepared by immunoSEQ multiplex PCR; TCRdb keeps only in-frame clonotypes and omits some of them. The top ten clones hold 0.4% to 0.55% of a sample with 1,100,000 or so clones, 75% to 80% of them seen once. The sample holds many counts of this clone. What was sequenced was memory CD4+ T cells from PBMCs. The sample's subset: CD45RA-negative fraction. This TCR derives from a man younger than 30 in good health. Some clones in this sample may be carry-over from other donors' samples. The chain links TRBV25-1 to TRBJ2-2; weak D call: TRBD2 (6 bases). For the CDR3, the DNA is TGTGCCAGCAGTCCCGGGACTCTCGGGGAGCTGTTTTTT. Residues: CASSPGTLGELFF.